Reported below is one T cell receptor (beta chain). This sample was taken from a study of immune characterization of retroperitoneal liposarcoma. The CDR3 has 15 amino acids. V dropped 3 bases and J dropped 1 base, with 7 bases sitting between them. The germline V gene encodes CDR1 MNHEY and CDR2 SMNVEV (reference sequence). TCRdb reprocessed the PCR reads via MiXCR and lists one record per CDR3 protein. The table has more than 15,000 distinct CDR3 sequences, around 38% seen once. The rearrangement uses TRBV27 and TRBJ2-6; D is unresolved. The clonotype comes from a male donor with retroperitoneal liposarcoma. What was sequenced was blood. CDR3 bases: TGTGCCAGCAGTTTTGGGTGGTCTGGGGCCAACGTCCTGACTTTC. Translating gives CASSFGWSGANVLTF.